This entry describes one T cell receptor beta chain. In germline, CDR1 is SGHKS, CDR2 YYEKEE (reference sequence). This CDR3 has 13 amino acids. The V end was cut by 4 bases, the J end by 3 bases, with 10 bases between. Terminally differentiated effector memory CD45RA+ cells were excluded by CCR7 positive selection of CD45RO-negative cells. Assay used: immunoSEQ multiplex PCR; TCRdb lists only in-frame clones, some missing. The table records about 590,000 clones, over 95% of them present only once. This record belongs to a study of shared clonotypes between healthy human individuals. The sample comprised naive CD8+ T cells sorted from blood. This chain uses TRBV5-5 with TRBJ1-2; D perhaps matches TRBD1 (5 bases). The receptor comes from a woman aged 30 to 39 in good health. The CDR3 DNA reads TGTGCCAGCAGCCTGGGGGTAGACTATGGCTACACCTTC. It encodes CASSLGVDYGYTF.